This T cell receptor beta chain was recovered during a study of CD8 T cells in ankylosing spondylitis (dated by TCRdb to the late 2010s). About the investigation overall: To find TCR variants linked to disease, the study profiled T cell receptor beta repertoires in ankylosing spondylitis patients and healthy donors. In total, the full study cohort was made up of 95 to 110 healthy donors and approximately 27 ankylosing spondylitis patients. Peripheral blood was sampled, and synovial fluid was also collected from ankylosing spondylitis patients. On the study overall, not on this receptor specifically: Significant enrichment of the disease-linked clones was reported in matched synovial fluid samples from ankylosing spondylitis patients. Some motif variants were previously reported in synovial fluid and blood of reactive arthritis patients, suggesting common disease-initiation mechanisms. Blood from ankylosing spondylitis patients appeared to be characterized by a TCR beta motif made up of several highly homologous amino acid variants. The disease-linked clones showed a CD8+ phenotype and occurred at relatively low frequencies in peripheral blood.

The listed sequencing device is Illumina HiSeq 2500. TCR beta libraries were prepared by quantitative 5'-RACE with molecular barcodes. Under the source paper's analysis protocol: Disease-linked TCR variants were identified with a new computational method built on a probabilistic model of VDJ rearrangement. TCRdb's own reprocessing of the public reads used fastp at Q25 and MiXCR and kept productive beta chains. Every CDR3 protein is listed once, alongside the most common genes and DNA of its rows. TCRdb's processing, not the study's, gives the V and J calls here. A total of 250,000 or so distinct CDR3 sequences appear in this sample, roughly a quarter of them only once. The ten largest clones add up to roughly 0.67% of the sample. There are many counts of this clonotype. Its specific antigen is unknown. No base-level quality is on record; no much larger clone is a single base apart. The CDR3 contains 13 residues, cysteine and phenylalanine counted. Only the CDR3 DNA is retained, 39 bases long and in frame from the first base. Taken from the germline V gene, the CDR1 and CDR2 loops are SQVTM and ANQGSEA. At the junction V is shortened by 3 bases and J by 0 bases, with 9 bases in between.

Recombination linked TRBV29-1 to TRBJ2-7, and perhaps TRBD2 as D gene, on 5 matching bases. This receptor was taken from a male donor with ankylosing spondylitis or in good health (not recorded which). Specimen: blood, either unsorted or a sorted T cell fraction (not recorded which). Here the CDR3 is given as CSVEGDLSYEQYF. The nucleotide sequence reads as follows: TGCAGCGTTGAGGGAGACCTCTCCTACGAGCAGTACTTC.